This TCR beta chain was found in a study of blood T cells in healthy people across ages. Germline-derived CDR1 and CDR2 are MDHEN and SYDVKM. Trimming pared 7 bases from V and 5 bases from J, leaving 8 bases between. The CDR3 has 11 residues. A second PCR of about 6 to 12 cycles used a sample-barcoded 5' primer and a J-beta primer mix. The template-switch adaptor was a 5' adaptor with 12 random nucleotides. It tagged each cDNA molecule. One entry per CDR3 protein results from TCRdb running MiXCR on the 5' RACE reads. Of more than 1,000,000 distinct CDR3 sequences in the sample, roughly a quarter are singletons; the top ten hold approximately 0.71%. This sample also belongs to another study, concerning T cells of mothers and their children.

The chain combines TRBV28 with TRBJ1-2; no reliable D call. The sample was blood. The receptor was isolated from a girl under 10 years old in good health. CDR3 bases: TGTGCCAGCAACGAGGGATATGGCTACACCTTC. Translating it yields CASNEGYGYTF.